The next 21 T cell receptor beta chains were all read from a single sample in a study of T-cell reconstitution after alpha-beta-depleted transplantation in children. The TCRbeta library incorporated unique molecular identifiers. A single record per CDR3 protein comes from TCRdb applying MiXCR to the PCR reads. This table holds some 290,000 distinct CDR3 sequences, roughly 21% found once. Sequences were derived from PBMCs, mostly from graft donor cells, sampled 180 days after TCRalphabeta/CD19-depleted stem cell transplant. These receptors were taken from a male patient between 10 and 17 years old who had a stem cell transplant for acute lymphoblastic leukemia, so the T cells may come from the graft donor.

This clonotype was counted only a few times. This chain uses TRBV4-2 with TRBJ1-5, with D maybe TRBD1 (5 bases). Between the trimmed V and J ends, which lost 1 base and 7 bases, there was a span of 14 bases. The CDR3 extends over 15 amino acids. Germline lookup yields CDR1 LGHNA and CDR2 YNFKEQ. The CDR3 here is CASSQGRDPWQPQHF. As DNA, the CDR3 is TGTGCCAGCAGCCAAGGGAGGGACCCGTGGCAGCCCCAGCATTTT.

A few counts support this clonotype. Written as DNA, the CDR3 is TGTGCCAGCAGTTTAGGGAGCCAGGGGGCCTACTATGGCTACACCTTC. Amino acid sequence: CASSLGSQGAYYGYTF. The rearrangement joins TRBV27 to TRBJ1-2; 8 bases agree with TRBD1. Trimming at V came to 2 bases and at J to 3 bases, leaving 8 bases not matched to a gene. This CDR3 spans 16 amino acids. The germline V gene has CDR1 MNHEY and CDR2 SMNVEV (reference sequence).

The chain uses TRBV2 and TRBJ2-1, with 9 positions matching TRBD1. CDR1 SNHLY and CDR2 FYNNEI come from the germline V gene. There are 18 residues in the CDR3. V lost 10 bases and J lost 6; bases outside the gene matches: 22. CDR3 loop: CATGYRGLGRMSVNEQFF. CDR3 DNA sequence: TGTGCCACGGGGTACAGGGGGCTCGGGCGGATGTCTGTCAATGAGCAGTTCTTC.

This clonotype was recorded only once. The chain recombines TRBV9 with TRBJ2-3; 9 bases align to TRBD1. Trimming removed 1 base from V and 0 bases from J; junction bases left unmatched: 3. The CDR3 covers 16 residues. The germline V gene encodes CDR1 SGDLS and CDR2 YYNGEE. CDR3 sequence: CASSVHGQGSTDTQYF. The CDR3 coding sequence is TGTGCCAGCAGCGTACACGGACAGGGGAGCACAGATACGCAGTATTTT.

This clonotype was counted a few times. The junction departs from germline at one end; a sequencing error may be responsible. This chain links TRBV7-9 with TRBJ1-1; D ambiguous. The CDR3 sequence is 14 residues long. Germline CDR1 and CDR2: SEHNR and FQNEAQ (reference sequence). The CDR3 here is CASSLRLGNTEAFF. The DNA of the CDR3 is TGTGCCAGCAGCTTAAGACTAGGGAACACTGAAGCGTTCTTT.

There are a few counts of this clonotype. This sequence joins TRBV4-1 and TRBJ1-5; 10 bases match TRBD1. This CDR3 region has 17 residues. Trimming removed 0 bases from V and 5 bases from J; junction bases left unmatched: 7. The germline V gene has CDR1 MGHRA and CDR2 YSYEKL. The CDR3 loop reads CASSQDAGQGTYQPQHF. The CDR3 DNA is TGCGCCAGCAGCCAAGATGCGGGACAGGGGACCTATCAGCCCCAGCATTTT.

This clonotype appeared a few times. The rearrangement links TRBV10-3 to TRBJ2-5; TRBD1 aligns across 8 bases. CDR1 is ENHRY and CDR2 is SYGVKD in the germline V gene. Trimming took 10 bases from V and 5 from J; bases not matched to a gene: 6. The CDR3 consists of 12 residues. CDR3 loop: CATDRGEETQYF. The CDR3 DNA sequence: TGTGCCACAGACAGGGGAGAGGAGACCCAGTACTTC.

The chain is built from TRBV10-1 and TRBJ2-3; possible D gene TRBD2, 6 bases. Trimming cost V 0 bases and J 2 bases, with 15 bases left between them. Per germline, CDR1 WNHNN and CDR2 SYGVQD (reference sequence). CDR3 length equals 17 residues. The DNA for the CDR3 is TGCGCCAGCAGTGAGTCGCGGGGAAGCTTCCTCACAGATACGCAGTATTTT. It encodes CASSESRGSFLTDTQYF.

The CDR3 region is CASRVTGVHEAFF. The DNA of the CDR3 is TGCGCCAGCAGGGTTACAGGGGTGCATGAAGCTTTCTTT. The rearrangement joins TRBV5-1 to TRBJ1-1; TRBD1 agrees at 7 bases. With V trimmed by 5 bases and J by 7 bases, 8 bases remained unmatched. Looked up from germline, CDR1 is SGHRS and CDR2 is YFSETQ. The CDR3 extends over 13 amino acids.

This chain connects TRBV7-3 to TRBJ2-1; TRBD2 agrees at 12 bases. Germline V gives CDR1 SGHTA, CDR2 FQGTGA. The trim removed 3 bases at V and 7 bases at J, leaving 10 bases unmatched. The CDR3 totals 17 residues. The CDR3 sequence: CASSLALTSGSRNEQFF. CDR3 bases: TGTGCCAGCAGCTTGGCTTTGACTAGCGGGAGTAGAAATGAGCAGTTCTTC.

As regards this clonotype: The junction departs from germline at one end; a sequencing error may be responsible. The chain joins TRBV7-6 to TRBJ2-1; the match to TRBD2 covers 13 bases. The germline CDR1 and CDR2 sequences are SGHVS and FNYEAQ. The CDR3 runs to 16 residues. The CDR3 region is CVSSLGLAGAYNEQFF. CDR3 sequence (DNA): TGTGTCAGCAGCTTAGGACTAGCGGGAGCGTACAATGAGCAGTTCTTC.

J is TRBJ2-3 and V is TRBV7-3; 9 bases fit TRBD2. V shed 1 base and J 2 bases; nucleotides not matched to a gene: 7. The CDR3 sequence is 17 residues long. CDR1 is SGHTA and CDR2 is FQGTGA in the germline V gene. The CDR3 DNA reads as TGTGCCAGCAGCTTAAAGTCTAGCGGGACCTTCACAGATACGCAGTATTTT. Encoded protein: CASSLKSSGTFTDTQYF.

The J gene is TRBJ1-5, the V gene TRBV6-5, with a tentative D call TRBD1 (5 bases). Germline CDR1 MNHEY, CDR2 SVGAGI. The germline V and J ends were trimmed by 3 bases and 2 bases, with 8 bases remaining between them. This CDR3 region has 14 residues. CDR3 protein: CASSYQGGNQPQHF. The CDR3 nucleotides read TGTGCCAGCAGTTATCAGGGTGGCAATCAGCCCCAGCATTTT.

This clonotype has a handful of counts. The chain is built from TRBV11-1 and TRBJ2-2, with D perhaps matching TRBD2 (6 bases). This CDR3 is built from 18 residues. Trimming took 1 base from V and 7 from J, leaving 22 bases between them. CDR1 is SGHAT and CDR2 is FQDESV in the germline V gene (reference sequence). CDR3 residues: CASSLVGGPPPYSGELFF. The DNA for the CDR3 is TGTGCCAGCAGCTTAGTCGGGGGTCCCCCACCCTACAGCGGGGAGCTGTTTTTT.

This clonotype was found a few times. The V gene is TRBV20-1, the J gene TRBJ2-3, with 13 bases aligning to TRBD2. Germline V gene sequence: CDR1 DFQATT, CDR2 SNEGSKA (reference sequence). Trimming removed 5 bases from V and 6 bases from J; junction bases left unmatched: 8. CDR3 size: 15 residues. This CDR3 is CSAGTGLAGIDTQYF. The CDR3 nucleotides read TGCAGTGCTGGGACGGGACTAGCGGGAATTGATACGCAGTATTTT.

This clonotype came up a few times. The chain couples TRBV7-7 to TRBJ1-1; D ambiguous. CDR3 length: 17 amino acids. CDR1 is SSHAT, CDR2 FNYEAQ, per germline (reference sequence). Trimming stripped 4 bases from V and 1 base from J, with 19 bases between. The CDR3 nucleotides are TGTGCCAGCAGCTATCCTAGGGAGGGAAGGGCGAACACTGAAGCTTTCTTT. Protein sequence: CASSYPREGRANTEAFF.

V is TRBV29-1 and J is TRBJ2-3, with 8 nucleotides matching TRBD2. The CDR3 is 14 amino acids. Germline V lookup: CDR1 SQVTM, CDR2 ANQGSEA. The junction had 5 bases not matched to a gene; V was cut back by 2 bases and J by 4 bases. CDR3 nucleotides: TGCAGCGTTGAAACTAGCGGAGCTCCAGATACGCAGTATTTT. It codes for CSVETSGAPDTQYF.

This clonotype has more than one count but fewer than ten. This chain uses TRBV4-1 with TRBJ1-2, with 9 bases matching TRBD1. The V segment lost 1 base and the J segment 8 bases; nucleotides outside the gene matches: 11. The CDR3 covers 16 residues. CDR1 and CDR2 (germline): MGHRA, YSYEKL. The CDR3 DNA reads as TGCGCCAGCAGCCAAGTGGGGACAGGGAAGAAATGGGGCTACACCTTC. It specifies CASSQVGTGKKWGYTF.

A few counts support this clonotype. The V and J genes are TRBV20-1 and TRBJ2-1; 10 nucleotides align to TRBD2. The germline V gene has CDR1 DFQATT and CDR2 SNEGSKA (reference sequence). CDR3 length equals 14 residues. Unmatched junction bases numbered 5, after V lost 6 bases and J lost 3 bases. CDR3 sequence: CSARRTSGYNEQFF. CDR3 nucleotides: TGCAGTGCCAGGAGGACTAGCGGCTACAATGAGCAGTTCTTC.

The CDR3 nucleotides are TGTGCCAGCAGTGAAGGCGGCAGGGGCGTGGAGGGCTACACCTTC. This gives the protein CASSEGGRGVEGYTF. The chain carries TRBV6-1 and TRBJ1-2; possibly TRBD1 for D (6 bases). Trimming cost V 1 base and J 8 bases, with 17 bases left between them. In germline, CDR1 is MNHNS, CDR2 SASEGT. There are 15 residues in the CDR3.

The chain employs TRBV18 and TRBJ1-6; unclear D gene. The ends were cut back, 4 bases at V and 7 bases at J, with 14 bases in the middle. From germline, CDR1 is KGHSH and CDR2 LQKENI. The CDR3 loop spans 15 amino acids. The CDR3 DNA follows: TGTGCCAGCTCACTCCCGACGGGAAGAAATTCACCCCTCCACTTT. Translating gives CASSLPTGRNSPLHF.